This T cell receptor beta chain was sequenced for a study of blood T cell repertoires in COVID-19. Study in general: The analysed material was cDNA or gDNA that came from T cells, B-cell-depleted T cells, or PBMCs.

The V and J ends lost 5 bases and 7 bases respectively, with 10 bases between them. CDR1 is SGHAT, CDR2 FQNNGV, per germline. The CDR3 covers 12 residues. How the authors handled the data: Amplification with reference gene primers provided the estimates of nucleated cell counts. Generated by immunoSEQ multiplex PCR, the TCRdb table keeps only in-frame clones and is missing some. The D gene and trimming were derived from the DNA, and the V and J assignments and clone size from that table. The sample has 150,000 to 180,000 clones, about three quarters seen once. What was sequenced was peripheral blood. The J gene is TRBJ2-3, the V gene TRBV11-2; possibly TRBD2 for D (5 bases). This clonotype was obtained from a man at least 80 years old with acute or convalescent COVID-19. CDR3 amino acids: CASSPPGYTQYF. The CDR3 DNA reads as TGTGCCAGCAGCCCCCCGGGATATACGCAGTATTTT. Full variable domain (remainder filled in from reference TRBV11-2 and TRBJ2-3): EAGVAQSPRYKIIEKRQSVAFWCNPISGHATLYWYQQILGQGPKLLIQFQNNGVVDDSQLPKDRFSAERLKGVDSTLKIQPAKLEDSAVYLCASSPPGYTQYFGPGTRLTVL.